This record covers a single T cell receptor (beta chain). The CDR3 is made up of 13 amino acids. After removal of 6 bases from V and 3 bases from J, the junction contained 6 bases not matched to a gene. Germline loops: CDR1 DFQATT, CDR2 SNEGSKA (reference sequence). This entry is derived from a study of blood T cells in healthy people across ages. There were at least 6 micrograms of total RNA extracted from every sample. Next came a second PCR, run for about 6 to 11 cycles, which used a sample-barcoded 5' primer along with a J-beta primer mix. Each CDR3 protein is one row after TCRdb ran MiXCR on the 5' RACE reads. The data contain hundreds of thousands of distinct CDR3 sequences, approximately 67% of them singletons.

The chain joins TRBV20-1 to TRBJ2-7; 9 bases align to TRBD1. Sequencing used blood. The receptor comes from a man aged 30 to 45 in good health. In nucleotides, the CDR3 is TGCAGTGCATACCGGGACAGGGACTACGAGCAGTACTTC. Protein product: CSAYRDRDYEQYF.